The 7 T cell receptor beta chains given below trace back to one sample, sequenced in a study of T cell responses to AZD1222 COVID-19 vaccine. Libraries were prepared by immunoSEQ multiplex PCR; TCRdb keeps only in-frame clonotypes and omits some of them. Altogether roughly 98,000 clones are present, more than 70% being singletons, with the ten largest covering roughly 15%. The material sequenced was peripheral blood, taken 28 days after the second AZD1222 dose. These receptors were obtained from an adult who received the AZD1222 COVID-19 vaccine.

This sequence joins TRBV19 and TRBJ2-3; D remains ambiguous. V was pared by 8 bases and J by 3 bases, with 18 bases between. The CDR3 spans 15 residues. Per germline, CDR1 LNHDA and CDR2 SQIVND (reference sequence). CDR3 sequence (DNA): TGTGCCAGTGGTAGTCCCGATTCTAGAACAGATACGCAGTATTTT. As protein: CASGSPDSRTDTQYF. Based on the CDR3 plus reference TRBV19 and TRBJ2-3, the full variable domain is DGGITQSPKYLFRKEGQNVTLSCEQNLNHDAMYWYRQDPGQGLRLIYYSQIVNDFQKGDIAEGYSVSREKKESFPLTVTSAQKNPTAFYLCASGSPDSRTDTQYFGPGTRLTVL.

The rearrangement joins TRBV28 to TRBJ2-7, with 7 bases aligning to TRBD2. The length of the CDR3 is 15 residues. Germline values: CDR1 MDHEN, CDR2 SYDVKM. The V segment lost 0 bases and the J segment 4 bases; nucleotides outside the gene matches: 6. This CDR3 reads CASSLWASGGYEQYF. CDR3 nucleotide sequence: TGTGCCAGCAGTTTATGGGCATCCGGGGGGTACGAGCAGTACTTC.

V is TRBV7-9 and J is TRBJ2-5; TRBD2 is a possible D gene (5 bases). V was clipped by 6 bases and J by 6 bases, with 20 bases between them. Germline V gene sequence: CDR1 SEHNR, CDR2 FQNEAQ (reference sequence). This CDR3 has 15 residues. DNA of the CDR3: TGTGCCAGCAGTTCAGTGACGGACTCATGGAAGACCCAGTACTTC. It translates to CASSSVTDSWKTQYF. Supplemented by reference TRBV7-9 and TRBJ2-5, the full variable domain reads DTGVSQNPRHKITKRGQNVTFRCDPISEHNRLYWYRQTLGQGPEFLTYFQNEAQLEKSRLLSDRFSAERPKGSFSTLEIQRTEQGDSAMYLCASSSVTDSWKTQYFGPGTRLLVL.

The table lists this clone with a count of one. V gene TRBV7-2 combines with J gene TRBJ1-2, with D unresolved. The V end was cut by 8 bases, the J end by 0 bases, with 16 bases between. The CDR3 sequence is 15 residues long. CDR1 is SGHTA and CDR2 is FQGNSA in the germline V gene. CDR3 in DNA: TGTGCCAGCGAAACGTTCCCAGCCACTAACTATGGCTACACCTTC. Its translation: CASETFPATNYGYTF.

The genes are TRBV19 and TRBJ1-6; D is possibly TRBD1 (5 bases). This CDR3 comprises 15 residues. Germline V gene sequence: CDR1 LNHDA, CDR2 SQIVND (reference sequence). Trimming took 6 bases from V and 7 from J, leaving 16 bases between them. CDR3 nucleotides: TGTGCCAGTAGACCAGTAGAGGGGCGAAATTCACCCCTCCACTTT. It codes for CASRPVEGRNSPLHF. The whole variable domain, remainder taken from reference TRBV19 and TRBJ1-6, is DGGITQSPKYLFRKEGQNVTLSCEQNLNHDAMYWYRQDPGQGLRLIYYSQIVNDFQKGDIAEGYSVSREKKESFPLTVTSAQKNPTAFYLCASRPVEGRNSPLHFGNGTRLTVT.

The rearrangement uses TRBV7-9 and TRBJ2-1; 11 nucleotides match TRBD2. The CDR3 has 14 residues. The ends lost 8 bases at V and 8 bases at J; junction bases unmatched: 8. CDR1 and CDR2 (germline): SEHNR, FQNEAQ (reference sequence). CDR3 DNA: TGTGCCAGCGGAACTAGCGGGAGTCGTGATGAGCAGTTCTTC. It translates to CASGTSGSRDEQFF. Full variable domain (remainder filled in from reference TRBV7-9 and TRBJ2-1): DTGVSQNPRHKITKRGQNVTFRCDPISEHNRLYWYRQTLGQGPEFLTYFQNEAQLEKSRLLSDRFSAERPKGSFSTLEIQRTEQGDSAMYLCASGTSGSRDEQFFGPGTRLTVL.

The V call is TRBV6-6, the J call TRBJ2-1, with 14 nucleotides matching TRBD2. V lost 5 bases to trimming and J lost 7 bases; unmatched junction nucleotides: 10. This CDR3 contains 17 residues. Germline CDR1 and CDR2: MNHNY and SVGAGI (reference sequence). CDR3 amino acids: CASSPRGLAGGGNEQFF. The CDR3 DNA follows: TGTGCCAGCAGTCCTCGTGGACTAGCGGGAGGAGGAAATGAGCAGTTCTTC.